This T cell receptor (beta chain) was sequenced for a study of shared clonotypes between healthy human individuals. Measured with immunoSEQ multiplex PCR; TCRdb has only the in-frame clones, and not every one. The sample holds about 2.3 million clones; 85% to 95% are singletons and the top ten take approximately 0.4%. V gave up 1 base and J gave up 0 bases, with 4 bases separating them. Looked up from germline, CDR1 is SGHAT and CDR2 is FQNNGV. This CDR3 has 14 amino acids. The V gene is TRBV11-2, the J gene TRBJ1-5, with D unclear. This receptor was identified in a man between 18 and 29 years old in good health. Some clones in this sample may be carry-over from other donors' samples. Sequencing was done on a sample of naive CD4+ T cells from PBMCs. The subset: CD45RA+ positively selected. CDR3 nucleotide sequence: TGTGCCAGCAGCTTAGGGAATAGCAATCAGCCCCAGCATTTT. Translation: CASSLGNSNQPQHF.